This TCR beta chain stems from a study of CD4 T cells in relation to SARS-CoV-2 and coronaviruses. V was shortened by 4 bases and J by 2 bases, with 9 bases between the two germline ends. The germline gives CDR1 LNHDA, CDR2 SQIVND (reference sequence). This CDR3 contains 14 residues. Before the COVID-19 pandemic, during about 2011-2019, CD4+ T cells were taken from unexposed donors. The repertoire was sequenced with immunoSEQ multiplex PCR; TCRdb's copy has only in-frame clones and lacks some. The data show around 62,000 clones, with about 94% seen just once and around 0.13% held by the top ten. General study findings and limits: Monoreactive clones expanded significantly more to SARS-CoV-2 than crossreactive clones did.

This clone was picked up one time. Its antigen is as yet unknown. Sequenced input: naive CD4+ T cells from PBMCs. Indicated subset: naive CD4+ T cells isolated by negative enrichment. The receptor's source is a human donor in good health. The genes are TRBV19 and TRBJ2-4; weak D call: TRBD1 (6 bases). The CDR3 sequence is CASSKGVSKNIQYF. CDR3 nucleotide sequence: TGTGCCAGTAGTAAGGGGGTGTCCAAAAACATTCAGTACTTC.